One T cell receptor beta chain is described in this entry. What it binds is unknown. Naive CD8 cells comprised CD45RO-negative, CCR7-positively selected cells, excluding terminally differentiated effector memory CD45RA+ cells. At the deep level, the assay was run. Assay used: immunoSEQ multiplex PCR; TCRdb lists only in-frame clones, some missing. The profile covers more than 2 million clones, with around 95% appearing a single time and roughly 1.7% taken by the ten largest. Trimming took off 4 bases at V and 7 bases at J, with 18 bases between the two ends. The germline gives CDR1 SGDLS, CDR2 YYNGEE. The CDR3 sequence is 14 residues long. These data come from a study of shared clonotypes between healthy human individuals. Study findings and constraints: In general, naive subsets displayed greater estimated richness than memory subsets did.

The chain uses TRBV9 and TRBJ2-7; D may be TRBD2 (5 bases). Material: naive CD8+ T cells from PBMCs. This clonotype was sampled from a man between 18 and 35 years old in good health. Some clones in this sample may be carry-over from other donors' samples. The CDR3 DNA follows: TGTGCCAGCAGCATGGGTGGAGACTACGAAGAGCAGTACTTC. Translation gives CASSMGGDYEEQYF. The full variable domain, completed using reference TRBV9 and TRBJ2-7, is DSGVTQTPKHLITATGQRVTLRCSPRSGDLSVYWYQQSLDQGLQFLIQYYNGEERAKGNILERFSAQQFPDLHSELNLSSLELGDSALYFCASSMGGDYEEQYFGPGTRLTVT.